The 16 T cell receptor beta chains below all came from one sample that was sequenced in a study of T cells in Graves' hyperthyroidism and ophthalmopathy. The CDR3 regions of TCR beta were amplified from RNA transcripts. Initially, a first-round RT-PCR of the TCR CDR3 employed the HTBI primer set. TCRdb processed the multiplex PCR reads anew with MiXCR; each CDR3 protein has one entry. The sample contains hundreds of thousands of distinct CDR3 sequences, approximately 40% of which appear only once. Sequencing used blood. The receptors derive from a man in his late teens or twenties with Graves' hyperthyroidism.

In its sample, this clonotype was seen a few times. The chain carries TRBV9 and TRBJ2-2; D is unresolved. This CDR3 has 14 residues. Trimming pared 1 base from V and 5 bases from J, leaving 9 bases between. Germline V CDR1 and CDR2: SGDLS, YYNGEE. The CDR3 sequence is CASSVQVETGELFF. CDR3 DNA: TGTGCCAGCAGCGTACAGGTAGAAACCGGGGAGCTGTTTTTT. Full variable domain (rest looked up from reference TRBV9 and TRBJ2-2): DSGVTQTPKHLITATGQRVTLRCSPRSGDLSVYWYQQSLDQGLQFLIQYYNGEERAKGNILERFSAQQFPDLHSELNLSSLELGDSALYFCASSVQVETGELFFGEGSRLTVL.

At least ten counts were recorded for this clonotype. The chain uses TRBV6-5 and TRBJ1-5, with D uncertain. CDR3 size: 11 residues. Germline CDR1 MNHEY, CDR2 SVGAGI. V lost 6 bases, J lost 11 bases, and 11 bases lay in between. CDR3 nucleotides: TGTGCCAGCAGAACGGGATGGGCCCAGCATTTT. It is translated as CASRTGWAQHF.

This clonotype was seen a few times. The chain couples TRBV7-9 to TRBJ2-7, with D perhaps TRBD1 or TRBD2 (5 bases each). CDR3 length equals 15 residues. The germline gives CDR1 SEHNR, CDR2 FQNEAQ (reference sequence). Trimming left V 4 bases short and J 2 bases short, with 15 bases between. This chain's CDR3 is CASSSGPTGPYEQYF. CDR3 nucleotide sequence: TGTGCCAGCAGCTCGGGACCTACGGGGCCCTACGAGCAGTACTTC.

This clonotype was observed a handful of times. The junction shows a germline mismatch at one end, possibly a read error. V usage is TRBV10-3 and J usage is TRBJ1-1, with D perhaps TRBD1 (6 bases). In germline, CDR1 is ENHRY, CDR2 SYGVKD. CDR3 length: 13 residues. The CDR3 coding sequence is TGTGCCAGCAGTTCCGGGACACGCACTGAAGCTTTCTTT. It specifies CASSSGTRTEAFF.

The gene calls are TRBV29-1 and TRBJ1-4, with TRBD1 matching 7 bases. The V gene end was trimmed by 7 bases and the J gene end by 8 bases; junction bases not matched to a gene: 10. The CDR3 has 13 residues. The germline V gene encodes CDR1 SQVTM and CDR2 ANQGSEA. CDR3 region: CSATGWAGEKLFF. The DNA of the CDR3 is TGCAGCGCGACAGGGTGGGCCGGGGAAAAACTGTTTTTT.

The chain carries TRBV20-1 and TRBJ2-2; D not resolved. The germline CDR1 and CDR2 sequences are DFQATT and SNEGSKA (reference sequence). The CDR3 is 10 amino acids. V was trimmed by 5 bases and J by 9 bases, leaving 7 bases between them. The CDR3 DNA sequence: TGCAGTGCTGACCCCCGGGAGCTGTTTTTT. This gives the protein CSADPRELFF.

This chain joins TRBV4-1 and TRBJ2-6; TRBD1 agrees at 8 bases. This CDR3 region has 17 residues. Looked up from germline, CDR1 is MGHRA and CDR2 is YSYEKL. J gave up 2 bases and V 0 bases, and 3 bases lay outside the gene matches. CDR3 sequence (DNA): TGCGCCAGCAGCCAAGAGGGCAGGGGGCCTGGGGCCAACGTCCTGACTTTC. Protein: CASSQEGRGPGANVLTF.

This clonotype has a count of ten or more. The V and J genes are TRBV10-3 and TRBJ2-7, with 13 positions matching TRBD2. Germline V CDR1 and CDR2: ENHRY, SYGVKD. After removal of 0 bases from V and 3 bases from J, the junction contained 2 bases not matched to a gene. The CDR3 has 16 residues. The CDR3 DNA reads as TGTGCCATCAGTGAGTCGGGACTAGCGGGAAACTACGAGCAGTACTTC. Translated: CAISESGLAGNYEQYF.

Comments on this clonotype: A much larger clone is a single base away; this may be a read error. J is TRBJ1-2 and V is TRBV5-1; no reliable D call. The germline V gene has CDR1 SGHRS and CDR2 YFSETQ. CDR3 size: 12 residues. V was shortened by 2 bases and J by 8 bases, with 10 bases between the two germline ends. CDR3 in amino acids: CASSFGRRGYTF. The CDR3, as DNA: TGCGCCAGCAGCTTCGGCCGACGGGGCTACACCTTC.

V is TRBV6-5 and J is TRBJ2-7; possibly TRBD2 for D (5 bases). Trimming took off 0 bases at V and 4 bases at J, with 19 bases between the two ends. This CDR3 comprises 17 residues. Germline CDR1 and CDR2: MNHEY and SVGAGI. Written as DNA, the CDR3 is TGTGCCAGCAGTTACTCGAATCCGAGGGTGGAAGGATACGAGCAGTACTTC. This translates into CASSYSNPRVEGYEQYF.

The chain carries TRBV29-1 and TRBJ2-7, with a tentative D call TRBD2 (7 bases). Germline-derived CDR1 and CDR2 are SQVTM and ANQGSEA. Trimming took 3 bases from V and 5 from J, leaving 11 bases between them. The CDR3 is 12 amino acids. DNA of the CDR3: TGCAGCGTTGAGGGGGGGCACGACGAGCAGTACTTC. It is translated as CSVEGGHDEQYF.

The genes are TRBV7-6 and TRBJ2-6; 7 positions match TRBD1. This CDR3 has 18 residues. Germline CDR1 reads SGHVS; CDR2 reads FNYEAQ. J gave up 0 bases and V 2 bases, and 7 bases lay outside the gene matches. CDR3 sequence reads: CASSLWARGISGANVLTF. The CDR3 DNA reads as TGTGCCAGCAGCTTATGGGCCAGGGGGATCTCTGGGGCCAACGTCCTGACTTTC.

Regarding this clonotype: This sequence may be a read error, since a much larger clone differs from it by one base. V usage is TRBV20-1 and J usage is TRBJ2-5, with TRBD1 matching over 7 bases. The CDR3 contains 14 residues. V lost 1 base to trimming and J lost 5 bases; unmatched junction nucleotides: 7. Germline CDR1 DFQATT, CDR2 SNEGSKA (reference sequence). The CDR3 sequence: CSARGSGGVETQYF. CDR3 sequence (DNA): TGCAGTGCTAGAGGTTCAGGGGGAGTGGAGACCCAGTACTTC.

This clonotype has ten or more counts. The chain links TRBV7-3 to TRBJ2-2; a weak D match, TRBD2 (5 bases). Germline loops: CDR1 SGHTA, CDR2 FQGTGA. The CDR3 has 14 amino acids. V shed 5 bases and J shed 6 bases, with 13 bases lying between them. The DNA for the CDR3 is TGTGCCAGCAGCCCCTACCCTAGCCCCGGGGAGCTGTTTTTT. Amino acids: CASSPYPSPGELFF.

This clonotype was seen only a few times. This rearrangement joins TRBV13 to TRBJ2-5; 10 positions match TRBD1. The germline gives CDR1 PRHDT, CDR2 FYEKMQ (reference sequence). This CDR3 is 17 amino acids long. The trim removed 5 bases at V and 4 bases at J, leaving 13 bases unmatched. This CDR3 is CASSLGQGVTPGETQYF. CDR3 nucleotides: TGTGCCAGCAGCCTTGGACAGGGGGTTACACCGGGAGAGACCCAGTACTTC.

The chain couples TRBV14 to TRBJ1-1, with TRBD1 matching 8 bases. The J segment lost 4 bases and the V segment lost 2 bases, leaving 3 bases of the junction unmatched. The CDR3 has 14 residues. Germline V CDR1 and CDR2: SGHDN, FVKESK. CDR3 sequence reads: CASSQRTGSTEAFF. For the CDR3, the DNA is TGTGCCAGCAGCCAACGGACAGGGAGCACTGAAGCTTTCTTT.